This is a list of T cell receptor beta chains from one sample in a study of cytomegalovirus exposure and HLA in healthy donors. Method: immunoSEQ multiplex PCR; TCRdb's copy keeps in-frame clones and lacks some. This table has 200,000 to 250,000 clones, approximately 88% appearing once. The sequenced material came from PBMCs. Receptors originate from a woman under 40 in good health and CMV-seropositive. The CDR3 runs from the conserved cysteine through the conserved F or W. Fields, in order: D gene, V gene, J gene, clone size, CDR3 protein, CDR3 DNA. The D gene is left open where the match is weak. Size values are once, few and many counts, or a class for expanded clones, and some rows have none.

NA	TRBV29-1	TRBJ2-5	NA	CSVGPGDVQETQYF	TGCAGCGTTGGTCCAGGGGACGTACAAGAGACCCAGTACTTC
NA	TRBV9	TRBJ2-7	NA	CASSGSLGSGQYF	TGTGCCAGCAGCGGGTCTCTGGGGTCTGGGCAGTACTTC
TRBD1	TRBV28	TRBJ2-7	NA	CASSVTDRGLDEQYF	TGTGCCAGCAGCGTTACGGACAGGGGGCTTGACGAGCAGTACTTC
TRBD2	TRBV15	TRBJ2-7	once	CATSLVAGGPGEQYF	TGTGCCACCAGCCTGGTAGCGGGAGGGCCGGGAGAGCAGTACTTC
NA	TRBV10-3	TRBJ1-2	few	CAISTGQGYTF	TGTGCCATTTCTACAGGCCAAGGCTACACCTTC
TRBD2	TRBV25-1	TRBJ2-1	once	CASSELAGEGGQFF	TGTGCCAGCAGTGAACTAGCGGGAGAAGGAGGGCAGTTCTTC
NA	TRBV28	TRBJ1-2	NA	CASSLLPRGDGYTF	TGTGCCAGCAGTTTACTCCCCAGGGGTGATGGCTACACCTTC
NA	TRBV4-1	TRBJ2-3	NA	CASSQERTGGTDTQYF	TGCGCCAGCAGCCAAGAACGGACGGGAGGCACAGATACGCAGTATTTT
NA	TRBV6-5	TRBJ2-7	NA	CASRSGREQYF	TGTGCCAGCAGATCGGGACGCGAGCAGTACTTC
NA	TRBV7-8	TRBJ2-4	NA	CASSSDQNIQYF	TGTGCCAGCAGCTCGGACCAAAACATTCAGTACTTC
TRBD2	TRBV11-2	TRBJ2-7	NA	CASSLRLAGTYEQYF	TGTGCCAGCAGCTTACGTCTAGCGGGAACCTACGAGCAGTACTTC
NA	TRBV27	TRBJ1-2	NA	CASSNPGVWGYTF	TGTGCCAGCAGCAACCCAGGGGTTTGGGGCTACACCTTC
NA	TRBV9	TRBJ2-4	few	CASSVDPPAVPLGKNIQYF	TGTGCCAGCAGCGTAGATCCCCCCGCTGTCCCATTGGGCAAAAACATTCAGTACTTC